The rows below give T cell receptor beta chains drawn from one sample of a study of control samples from healthy donors and cancer patients. Data came from immunoSEQ multiplex PCR; TCRdb stores just in-frame clones and leaves some out. Altogether 150,000 to 200,000 clones are present, nearly 96% being singletons, with the ten largest covering approximately 0.93%. The specimen was blood. These receptors all come from a woman in her twenties or thirties in good health. The CDR3 runs from the conserved cysteine through the conserved F or W. A D gene is named only where the DNA matches it firmly. Some rows have no size entry. The others give once, few or many, or a class for an expanded clone.

v_call	d_call	j_call	clone_size	cdr3_nt	cdr3_aa
TRBV9	.	TRBJ1-5	.	TGTGCCAGCAGCCAGTGGGGGAATCAGCCCCAGCATTTT	CASSQWGNQPQHF
TRBV9	TRBD2	TRBJ2-1	.	TGTGCCAGCAGCGTAGAAGGCAGGCGGACTAGCGGGGGTGACAATGAGCAGTTCTTC	CASSVEGRRTSGGDNEQFF
TRBV29-1	TRBD2	TRBJ2-3	.	TGCAGCGTTGTGAGCGGGAGGGCCACAGATACGCAGTATTTT	CSVVSGRATDTQYF
TRBV5-4	.	TRBJ2-7	many	TGTGCCAGCAGCCGAAACCGGGACTCACCAAACTACGAGCAGTACTTC	CASSRNRDSPNYEQYF
TRBV10-3	.	TRBJ1-1	.	TGTGCCATCAGTGGGGGAGGGAGCACTGAAGCTTTCTTT	CAISGGGSTEAFF
TRBV5-1	TRBD1	TRBJ2-3	.	TGCGCCAGCAGCTTAGGACAGGGATGGAGCACAGATACGCAGTATTTT	CASSLGQGWSTDTQYF
TRBV27	TRBD2	TRBJ2-5	.	TGTGCCAGCAGTTTAACAGCGGGGGGGTCACGGTACTTC	CASSLTAGGSRYF
TRBV11-3	.	TRBJ1-2	.	TGTGCCAGCAGCTTAGATAGCAGGGGTGTCGGCTACACCTTC	CASSLDSRGVGYTF
TRBV28	.	TRBJ1-1	.	TGTGCCAGCAACAATCCCAGGGGACTCAACACTGAAGCTTTCTTT	CASNNPRGLNTEAFF
TRBV7-2	.	TRBJ2-7	.	TGTGCCAGCAGCTTATGGCTGGACCCTCCCGGGAACGAGCAGTACTTC	CASSLWLDPPGNEQYF
TRBV29-1	TRBD1	TRBJ1-1	.	TGCAGCGTTGTAAGACAGGGTAGGGCTGAAGCTTTCTTT	CSVVRQGRAEAFF
TRBV3-1/TRBV3-2	TRBD1	TRBJ2-1	.	TGTGCCAGCAGCCGTACAGGGGATCCGTACTACAATGAGCAGTTCTTC	CASSRTGDPYYNEQFF
TRBV30	.	TRBJ1-2	.	TGTGCCTGGAGTGCGCGGGGGGGGTCTGGCTACACCTTC	CAWSARGGSGYTF
TRBV9	.	TRBJ2-1	.	TGTGCCAGCAGCGTAGTATGGGCCGGGAATGAGCAGTTCTTC	CASSVVWAGNEQFF
TRBV10-3	.	TRBJ1-6	.	TGTGCCATCAGTGAGAAAACATTACGTTCACCCCTCCACTTT	CAISEKTLRSPLHF
TRBV30	.	TRBJ1-4	.	TGTGCCTGGAGTAGCCGTCTCGGGGATGAAAAACTGTTTTTT	CAWSSRLGDEKLFF
TRBV27	.	TRBJ1-2	.	TGTGCCAGTGGGGGGCGGGGGAACTATGGCTACACCTTC	CASGGRGNYGYTF
TRBV12-3/TRBV12-4	TRBD2	TRBJ2-5	once	TGTGCCAGCAGCAGCGGGGGAGAGACCCAGTACTTC	CASSSGGETQYF
TRBV28	TRBD2	TRBJ2-1	.	TGTGCCAGCAGTTCCCCGGGGGGATCGCAGTTCTTC	CASSSPGGSQFF
TRBV2	.	TRBJ2-2	.	TGTGCCAGCAAGATAGGCGTATCGAACACCGGGGAGCTGTTTTTT	CASKIGVSNTGELFF
TRBV10-3	TRBD1	TRBJ1-6	.	TGTGCCAACAGGGGGCGTGCTGATTCACCCCTCCACTTT	CANRGRADSPLHF
TRBV5-1	TRBD2	TRBJ2-7	once	TGCGCCAGCAGCTTGGCCCTAGCGGGGGGGCAACCCTACGAGCAGTACTTC	CASSLALAGGQPYEQYF
TRBV5-4	TRBD1	TRBJ2-1	.	TGTGCCAGCAGCCGGGACAGGGAATACAATGAGCAGTTCTTC	CASSRDREYNEQFF
TRBV11-2	.	TRBJ2-7	.	TGTGCCAGCAGTCAAGGACTGGGTCGGGAGCAGTACTTC	CASSQGLGREQYF
TRBV5-1	.	TRBJ2-2	.	TGCGCCAGCAGCTTGGTAGCGTCCGGGGAGCTGTTTTTT	CASSLVASGELFF
TRBV27	TRBD1	TRBJ2-7	.	TGTGCCAGCAGACATACCGGGACAGAGCATAAACGATACGAGCAGTACTTC	CASRHTGTEHKRYEQYF
TRBV5-6	.	TRBJ2-1	.	TGTGCCAGCAGCTTGTTTTTCCAGGGGACCGACAATGAGCAGTTCTTC	CASSLFFQGTDNEQFF
TRBV27	.	TRBJ2-2	.	TGTGCCACCCGGGCCGGCGGGGGCCTCATGCGCGGGGAGCTGTTTTTT	CATRAGGGLMRGELFF
TRBV5-1	.	TRBJ2-3	.	TGCGCCAGCAGCGCGCCAGGGGGACTTTCAATTCAGGGCACAGATACGCAGTATTTT	CASSAPGGLSIQGTDTQYF
TRBV7-9	.	TRBJ1-2	.	TGTGCCAGCAGCTTAGGAGGTCCCTTGGGGCGCGGAAGCGGCTACACCTTC	CASSLGGPLGRGSGYTF
TRBV6-2/TRBV6-3	TRBD1	TRBJ1-5	.	TGTGCCAGCAGTTACTCCCGGGACAGTGGGAATCAGCCCCAGCATTTT	CASSYSRDSGNQPQHF
TRBV7-9	TRBD2	TRBJ2-7	.	TGTGCCAGCAGCTTCTCGGGACTAGCGGGGTATCGAGGGTCCTACGAGCAGTACTTC	CASSFSGLAGYRGSYEQYF
TRBV28	TRBD2	TRBJ2-7	.	TGTGCCAGCAGTACTCTTACCCTAGCGGGAACCTACGAGCAGTACTTC	CASSTLTLAGTYEQYF
TRBV6-4	.	TRBJ2-3	.	TGTGCCAGTCGTACTTACAGCGGATCCACAGATACGCAGTATTTT	CASRTYSGSTDTQYF
TRBV28	.	TRBJ1-2	once	TGTGCCGGACGGGACGGAGCTAACTATGGCTACACCTTC	CAGRDGANYGYTF
TRBV6-5	.	TRBJ2-7	.	TGTGCCAGCAGTTACTCCGTCCGGGGGGCGGGCTACGAGCAGTACTTC	CASSYSVRGAGYEQYF
TRBV5-1	.	TRBJ1-6	.	TGCGCCAGCAGCTGGGGGGCGAGCTCCTATAATTCACCCCTCCACTTT	CASSWGASSYNSPLHF
TRBV25-1	.	TRBJ2-4	once	TGTGCCAGCAGTCCTGACAGTGGCCTTCAGTACTTC	CASSPDSGLQYF
TRBV11-2	TRBD2	TRBJ2-1	.	TGTGCCAGCAGCTTTATCTCAGCGGGGGTTTACAATGAGCAGTTCTTC	CASSFISAGVYNEQFF
TRBV7-9	.	TRBJ1-1	.	TGTGCCAGCAGCTTAGCGATAGGGCAGAGGACTGAAGCTTTCTTT	CASSLAIGQRTEAFF
TRBV25-1	.	TRBJ1-6	.	TGTGCCAGCAGTGAATATTACAATAATTCACCCCTCCACTTT	CASSEYYNNSPLHF
TRBV28	.	TRBJ1-1	.	TGTGCCAGCACCCCTGGGGACCTAACAAGGCAAGCTTTCTTT	CASTPGDLTRQAFF
TRBV19	.	TRBJ2-3	once	TGTGCCAGTAGATCCCCCGGGGCTAGCACAGATACGCAGTATTTT	CASRSPGASTDTQYF
TRBV12-3/TRBV12-4	.	TRBJ2-5	.	TGTGCCAGCACCTTTTTCCCAGGGCCACCTCAGTACTTC	CASTFFPGPPQYF
TRBV14	.	TRBJ2-5	.	TGTGCCAGCAGCCCACCGACTCGGGGGTGGCTAGAGACCCAGTACTTC	CASSPPTRGWLETQYF
TRBV2	TRBD2	TRBJ2-7	.	TGTGCCAGCATGACTAGCGGGGCGAAAAACTACGAGCAGTACTTC	CASMTSGAKNYEQYF